The subject of this entry is one T cell receptor beta chain. This sample is drawn from a study of radiotherapy plus CTLA-4 blockade in lung cancer. Germline assignment: CDR1 LNHDA and CDR2 SQIVND (reference sequence). The CDR3 loop spans 19 amino acids. Trimming shortened V by 3 bases and J by 4 bases, and 24 bases separated the two germline ends. The assay was immunoSEQ multiplex PCR, and TCRdb's table has in-frame clones only and misses some. The sample holds about 31,000 clones, 70% to 80% seen once. Sequenced here: peripheral blood, sampled from a patient treated with radiotherapy plus ipilimumab. The rearrangement uses TRBV19 and TRBJ2-2; maybe TRBD1 (8 bases). The origin of this receptor is a human donor with non-small cell lung cancer who had stable disease on radiotherapy plus ipilimumab. CDR3 loop: CASSMSGRTGTIRTGELFF. In DNA form, the CDR3 reads TGTGCCAGTAGTATGAGTGGGCGGACAGGGACTATTCGCACCGGGGAGCTGTTTTTT.